A single TCR beta chain is shown here with its context. The entry originates in a study of blood T cell repertoires in COVID-19. The protocol was immunoSEQ multiplex PCR, while the TCRdb copy is restricted to in-frame clones and leaves out a portion. The sample consists of 110,000 to 150,000 clones, about 80% of them appearing once. Sequenced: peripheral blood. The sequence derives from a human donor in a cohort sampled during active COVID-19.

In DNA, the CDR3 is TGTGCCAGCAATCGGGCAGGGTATGGCTACACCTTC. Its translation is CASNRAGYGYTF. The chain carries TRBV3-1 (or the pseudogene TRBV3-2) and TRBJ1-2, with a weak D call TRBD1 (5 bases). There are 12 residues in the CDR3. Germline lookup yields CDR1 LGHDT and CDR2 YNNKEL (reference sequence). V was cut by 7 bases and J by 5 bases, with 11 bases left in between.